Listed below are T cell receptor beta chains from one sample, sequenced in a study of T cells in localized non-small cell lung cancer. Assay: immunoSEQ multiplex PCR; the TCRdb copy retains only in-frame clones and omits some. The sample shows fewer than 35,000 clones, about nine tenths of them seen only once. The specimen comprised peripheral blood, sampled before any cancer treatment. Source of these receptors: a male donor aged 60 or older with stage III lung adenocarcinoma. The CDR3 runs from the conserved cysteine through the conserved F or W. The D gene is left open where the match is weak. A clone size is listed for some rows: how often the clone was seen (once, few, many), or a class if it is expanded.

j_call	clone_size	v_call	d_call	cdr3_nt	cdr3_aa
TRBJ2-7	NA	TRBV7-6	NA	TGTGCCAGCAGCCCCGAGTACGGTCAGGCCTACGAGCAGTACTTC	CASSPEYGQAYEQYF
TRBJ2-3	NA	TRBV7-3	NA	TGTGCCAGCAGCCCACAGCCCACAGATACGCAGTATTTT	CASSPQPTDTQYF
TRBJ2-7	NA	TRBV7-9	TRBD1	TGTGCCAGCAGCTTCACCGACAGGGTTTCTGGTTACGAGCAGTACTTC	CASSFTDRVSGYEQYF
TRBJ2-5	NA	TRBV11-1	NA	TGTGCCAGCAGCTTTGGGGGACCGAGAGAGACCCAGTACTTC	CASSFGGPRETQYF
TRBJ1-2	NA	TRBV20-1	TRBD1	TGCAGTGCCAGCAGGGGGTATGGCTACACCTTC	CSASRGYGYTF
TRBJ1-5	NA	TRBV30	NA	TGTGCCTGGAGTAGAGGAGTGGATCAGCCCCAGCATTTT	CAWSRGVDQPQHF
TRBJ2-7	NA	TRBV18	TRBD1	TGTGCCAGCTCACCGGCTCGGGACAGGGGTTACGAGCAGTACTTC	CASSPARDRGYEQYF
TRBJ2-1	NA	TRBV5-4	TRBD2	TGTGCCAGCAGCTTCCGGCTAGCGGGGGGGGAGGAGCAGTTCTTC	CASSFRLAGGEEQFF
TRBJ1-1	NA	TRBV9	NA	TGTGCCAGCAGCAGGGACTTCCAGCCGAACACTGAAGCTTTCTTT	CASSRDFQPNTEAFF
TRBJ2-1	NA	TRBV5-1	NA	TGCGCCAGCAGCTTGACAGTGATTGAGCAGTTCTTC	CASSLTVIEQFF
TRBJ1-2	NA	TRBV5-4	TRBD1	TGTGCCAGCATGCCGGGACAGGGGAGCTATGGCTACACCTTC	CASMPGQGSYGYTF
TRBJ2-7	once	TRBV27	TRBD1	TGTGCCAGCAGTTTTTTGGGGGGACAGGACTACGAGCAGTACTTC	CASSFLGGQDYEQYF
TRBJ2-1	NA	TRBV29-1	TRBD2	TGCAGCGTGAAGCTACTAGCGCTTGGCGCCTACAATGAGCAGTTCTTC	CSVKLLALGAYNEQFF
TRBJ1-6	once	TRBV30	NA	TGTGCCTGGAGTCCAGATCGCGGTTCACCCCTCCACTTT	CAWSPDRGSPLHF
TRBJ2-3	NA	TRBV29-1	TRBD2	TGCAGCGTAGGACTAGCGGGGAACACAGATACGCAGTATTTT	CSVGLAGNTDTQYF
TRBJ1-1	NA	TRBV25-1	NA	TGTGCCAGCAGTCTTCGGGGGGCCACTGAAGCTTTCTTT	CASSLRGATEAFF
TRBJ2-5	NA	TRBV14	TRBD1	TGTGCCAGCAGCCTCCAGGGGGCAAGGGAGACCCAGTACTTC	CASSLQGARETQYF
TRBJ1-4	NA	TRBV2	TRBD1	TGTGCCAGCAGCCGGGAGGGGGCGGGTGAAAAACTGTTTTTT	CASSREGAGEKLFF
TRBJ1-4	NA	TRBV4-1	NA	TGCGCCAGCAGTACAGGGCCTACGAATGAAAAACTGTTTTTT	CASSTGPTNEKLFF
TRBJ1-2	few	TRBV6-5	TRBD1	TGTGCCAGCAGGACCGACAGGGCTAACTATGGCTACACCTTC	CASRTDRANYGYTF
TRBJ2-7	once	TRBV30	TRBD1	TGTGCCTGGTCGGGGACAGGGGCCTACGAGCAGTACTTC	CAWSGTGAYEQYF
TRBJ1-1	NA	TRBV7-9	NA	TGTGCCAGCAGCTCGGACAGTTGGTCCGCTGAAGCTTTCTTT	CASSSDSWSAEAFF
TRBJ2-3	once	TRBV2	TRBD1	TGTGCCAGCAGCCGGGACAGCGGCACAGATACGCAGTATTTT	CASSRDSGTDTQYF
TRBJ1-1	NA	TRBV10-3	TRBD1	TGTGCCCTACGGGGGACAGGGGGGACTGAAGCTTTCTTT	CALRGTGGTEAFF
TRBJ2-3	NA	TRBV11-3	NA	TGTGCCAGCAGCTTGGGGATCACAGATACGCAGTATTTT	CASSLGITDTQYF
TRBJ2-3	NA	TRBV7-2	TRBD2	TGTGCCAGCAGGGGGCCGGGACTATACACAGATACGCAGTATTTT	CASRGPGLYTDTQYF
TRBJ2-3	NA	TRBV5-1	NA	TGCGCCAGCAGGGAGCAGGGAGGAGGCACAGATACGCAGTATTTT	CASREQGGGTDTQYF
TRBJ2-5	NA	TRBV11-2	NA	TGTGCCAGCAGCCGAACAGCCAGCCAAGAGACCCAGTACTTC	CASSRTASQETQYF
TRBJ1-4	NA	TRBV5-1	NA	TGCGCCAGCAGCTTGGAAAGGGCGAATGAAAAACTGTTTTTT	CASSLERANEKLFF
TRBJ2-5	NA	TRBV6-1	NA	TGTGCCAGCAGGGCGGACCTAGGGTGGGAGACCCAGTACTTC	CASRADLGWETQYF
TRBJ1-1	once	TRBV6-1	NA	TGTGCCAGCAATACAATGGGTATATGGGACACTGAAGCTTTCTTT	CASNTMGIWDTEAFF
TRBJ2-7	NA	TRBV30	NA	TGTGCCTGGGTGCGAGGGGCTCGCGAGCAGTACTTC	CAWVRGAREQYF
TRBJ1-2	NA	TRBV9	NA	TGTGCCAGCAGCCCCCGTAGGGCCACTAACTATGGCTACACCTTC	CASSPRRATNYGYTF
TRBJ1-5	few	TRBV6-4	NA	TGTGCCAGCAGTGATTTTCATAGCAATCAGCCCCAGCATTTT	CASSDFHSNQPQHF
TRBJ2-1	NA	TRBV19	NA	TGTGCCAGTAGTCTTCTCTGGACGACCTACAATGAGCAGTTCTTC	CASSLLWTTYNEQFF
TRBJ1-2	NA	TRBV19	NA	TGTGCCATCCACCTCAGAGGCCATGGCTACACCTTC	CAIHLRGHGYTF
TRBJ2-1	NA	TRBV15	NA	TGTGCCACCAGCACGGCCCATACCGACAATGAGCAGTTCTTC	CATSTAHTDNEQFF
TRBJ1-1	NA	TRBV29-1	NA	TGCAGCGTTGCCCCGCCGGGACAAGACACTGAAGCTTTCTTT	CSVAPPGQDTEAFF
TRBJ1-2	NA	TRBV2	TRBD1	TGTGCCAGCAGTGTCCGGGACAGGGGATCCTATGGCTACACCTTC	CASSVRDRGSYGYTF
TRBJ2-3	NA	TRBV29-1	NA	TGCAGCGTTGGCCCTGGACCAGATACGCAGTATTTT	CSVGPGPDTQYF
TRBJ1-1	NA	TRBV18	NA	TGTGCCAGCTCACCGCCCGGGGGGGCTGAAGCTTTCTTT	CASSPPGGAEAFF
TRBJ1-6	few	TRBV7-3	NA	TGTGCCAGCAGCTTACTCGCGAGCTCCTATAATTCACCCCTCCACTTT	CASSLLASSYNSPLHF
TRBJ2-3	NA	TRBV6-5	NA	TGTGCCAGCAGGGGAGGCGGTGGGGACACAGATACGCAGTATTTT	CASRGGGGDTDTQYF
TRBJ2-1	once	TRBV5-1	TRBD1	TGCGCCAGCAGACCACCTCCTCAGGGGGCGGTGGTCAATGAGCAGTTCTTC	CASRPPPQGAVVNEQFF
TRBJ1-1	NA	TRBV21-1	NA	TGTGCCAGCAGCAAAGAGGACAGGGAGACTGAAGCTTTCTTT	CASSKEDRETEAFF
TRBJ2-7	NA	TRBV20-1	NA	TGCAGTGCTCCAGGGCCCTACGAGCAGTACTTC	CSAPGPYEQYF
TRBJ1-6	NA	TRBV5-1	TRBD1	TGCGCCAGCAGCTTATCGGGGACAGGGGCGAGTAATTCACCCCTCCACTTT	CASSLSGTGASNSPLHF
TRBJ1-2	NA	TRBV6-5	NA	TGTGCCAGCAGGTCCCGGGAGTCCTATGGCTACACCTTC	CASRSRESYGYTF
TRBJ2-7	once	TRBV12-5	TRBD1	TGTGCTAGTGGTTTGGTAGCTCTAAGATCCCAGGGGGCCGGCCACGAGCAGTACTTC	CASGLVALRSQGAGHEQYF
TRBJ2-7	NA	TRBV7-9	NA	TGTGCCAGCAGCTTATCCCCCCTAGACTACGAGCAGTACTTC	CASSLSPLDYEQYF
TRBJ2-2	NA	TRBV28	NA	TGTGCCAGCAGTTTACTAACCGGGGAGCTGTTTTTT	CASSLLTGELFF
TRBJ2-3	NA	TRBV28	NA	TGTGCCAGCAGGCCGGACCTACCAGATACGCAGTATTTT	CASRPDLPDTQYF
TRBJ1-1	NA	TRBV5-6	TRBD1	TGTGCCAGCAGCTTGAGAGGGACAGGGTACGTAGGCACTGAAGCTTTCTTT	CASSLRGTGYVGTEAFF